This T cell receptor beta chain was recovered during a study of identical twins. The V gene lost 7 bases and the J gene lost 0 bases, with 8 bases spanning the gap. Germline loops: CDR1 MDHEN, CDR2 SYDVKM. The CDR3 extends over 13 amino acids. Notes on this clonotype: Its cognate antigen is unknown.

Findings of the study overall: Reduced insertions were recorded for abundant cord blood beta clonotypes, with no such pattern in memory repertoires. Interpretation of the results relied on cross-sectional statistical analysis and not on following the same donors. Twins shared out-of-frame alpha sequences with excess low generation probability.

One entry per CDR3 protein, called by TCRdb with MiXCR from the 5' RACE reads. The table records approximately 890,000 distinct CDR3 sequences, 9% to 15% of them present only once. The same data also went into a second study, on yellow fever vaccine responses in identical twins. From that second work: Twins' vaccine T cell response reportedly gave the appearance of partial convergence and partial personalization.

The J gene is TRBJ2-3, the V gene TRBV28, with D hard to call. This receptor was obtained from a woman under 30 in good health. The sample was PBMCs. The CDR3 sequence is CASNWASTDTQYF. CDR3 sequence (DNA): TGTGCCAGCAACTGGGCTAGCACAGATACGCAGTATTTT.